This TCR beta chain was sequenced during a study of early T cells in non-severe SARS-CoV-2 infection. About the research overall: Chains were unpaired, as sequencing was done on bulk RNA from unsorted whole blood. Findings of the study overall: CD4 and private specificities were missed by VDJdb matching, which favored anti-spike CD8 responses.

Germline V gene data show CDR1 as SGHVS and CDR2 as FQNEAQ. Trimming stripped 2 bases from V and 6 bases from J, with 16 bases between. This CDR3 is built from 15 residues. The TCR library protocol was used to attach unique molecular identifiers. These identifiers were attached to individual cDNA molecules. TCRdb ran MiXCR on the 5' RACE reads and lists one entry per CDR3 protein. The sample has some 98,000 distinct CDR3 sequences, about 15% seen once. As to this clonotype: Its antigen is still unknown.

Sequencing was done on a sample of whole blood. This TCR was sampled from an adult who was a healthcare worker with PCR-confirmed SARS-CoV-2 infection or an uninfected control (not recorded which). J is TRBJ1-2 and V is TRBV7-8; D is perhaps TRBD1 (6 bases). CDR3 residues: CASSLPMTGDHGYTF. CDR3 sequence (DNA): TGTGCCAGCAGCTTACCGATGACAGGTGATCATGGCTACACCTTC.